Below, 29 T cell receptor beta chains from the same sample are listed, as sequenced in a study of human T cells and chemical hapten exposure (dated by TCRdb to the early 2020s). Library construction relied on RACE. The sample was run on a NextSeq 500. TCRdb reprocessing: public reads trimmed at Q25 with fastp, clones called with MiXCR, in-frame beta chains kept. For every CDR3 protein sequence, its rows merge into one entry that carries the most common genes and DNA. The sample table holds 100,000 to 150,000 distinct CDR3 sequences, of which roughly 15% were seen once. The leading ten clones occupy 0.8% to 1% of the sample. Taken with the paper, the label for time point translates to: patch test 1, 2 weeks after DPC sensitization. Read against the paper, the sample's treatment or condition label means: therapeutic diphenylcyclopropenone sensitization with weekly scalp DPC. The starting material was whole blood, obtained in connection with sensitization to the hapten diphenylcyclopropenone (DPC). These receptors all stem from a man aged 18 to 29 with alopecia areata. Some clones in this sample may be carry-over from other donors' samples.

V gene TRBV4-3 combines with J gene TRBJ2-3; TRBD2 is a possible D gene (5 bases). The V gene's germline CDR1 is LGHNA and CDR2 YSLEER. The CDR3 runs 13 residues. With 3 bases removed from V and 2 bases from J, the gap between germline ends came to 6 bases. CDR3 bases: TGCGCCAGCAGCCAGGGAGTCACAGATACGCAGTATTTT. Its translation is CASSQGVTDTQYF.

The table lists this clonotype with a few counts. The chain joins TRBV20-1 to TRBJ1-5; TRBD1 matches at 7 bases. The CDR3 has 15 residues. Losses at the gene ends were 1 base for V and 0 bases for J; bases not matched to a gene: 3. The V gene's germline CDR1 is DFQATT and CDR2 SNEGSKA (reference sequence). CDR3 loop: CSARGDRDSNQPQHF. DNA of the CDR3: TGCAGTGCTAGAGGCGACAGGGATAGCAATCAGCCCCAGCATTTT.

This clonotype was detected a few times. The rearrangement joins TRBV29-1 to TRBJ2-2; 10 bases match TRBD2. With 7 bases clipped from V and 0 bases from J, the junction kept 2 bases outside the gene matches. The CDR3 loop spans 14 amino acids. Per the germline V gene, CDR1 is SQVTM and CDR2 is ANQGSEA. CDR3 sequence (DNA): TGCAGCGGGGGACTAGCGCCGAACACCGGGGAGCTGTTTTTT. Translated: CSGGLAPNTGELFF.

This chain uses TRBV11-2 with TRBJ1-2; 7 bases are shared with TRBD1. The CDR3 spans 13 residues. Germline CDR1 reads SGHAT; CDR2 reads FQNNGV. V lost 5 bases, J lost 5 bases, and 5 bases stayed unmatched. The CDR3 region has the DNA TGTGCCAGCAGCCTCGACAGGGAATATGGCTACACCTTC. Translated: CASSLDREYGYTF.

The J gene is TRBJ1-2, the V gene TRBV3-1; no clear D gene. CDR3 length equals 13 residues. Germline CDR1 is LGHDT and CDR2 is YNNKEL (reference sequence). The germline V and J ends were trimmed by 1 base and 1 base, with 4 bases remaining between them. CDR3 sequence: CASSQAVNYGYTF. The CDR3 bases are TGTGCCAGCAGCCAAGCAGTTAACTATGGCTACACCTTC.

This clonotype was picked up a small number of times. This chain joins TRBV11-2 and TRBJ1-6; D gene unclear. This CDR3 comprises 15 residues. V lost 7 bases to trimming and J lost 3 bases, with 13 bases between them. Per the germline V gene, CDR1 is SGHAT and CDR2 is FQNNGV. CDR3 bases: TGTGCCAGCACCCGACGGGGAAGCTATAATTCACCCCTCCACTTT. Amino acid sequence: CASTRRGSYNSPLHF.

This clonotype has just a few counts. This sequence joins TRBV6-5 and TRBJ2-7; TRBD1 might be the D (6 bases). Germline CDR1 MNHEY, CDR2 SVGAGI. This CDR3 region has 13 residues. V was pared by 4 bases and J by 3 bases, with 10 bases between. The CDR3 region is CASSFGQIYEQYF. Written as DNA, the CDR3 is TGTGCCAGCAGTTTCGGACAGATCTACGAGCAGTACTTC.

V usage is TRBV18 and J usage is TRBJ2-2; a weak D match, TRBD1 (6 bases). The CDR3 loop spans 14 amino acids. The ends were cut back, 3 bases at V and 4 bases at J, with 9 bases in the middle. CDR1 and CDR2 (germline): KGHSH, LQKENI. In DNA form, the CDR3 reads TGTGCCAGCTCACCTTCCAGGGGCACCGGGGAGCTGTTTTTT. This sequence encodes CASSPSRGTGELFF.

In its sample, this clonotype was seen a few times. The J gene is TRBJ1-1, the V gene TRBV29-1, with D possibly matching TRBD1 (6 bases). Deletions cut 7 bases from V and 7 bases from J, with 16 bases between. Germline V gene data show CDR1 as SQVTM and CDR2 as ANQGSEA. This CDR3 contains 12 residues. This CDR3 is CSAAGVRGEAFF. The DNA for the CDR3 is TGCAGCGCAGCAGGGGTGAGGGGTGAAGCTTTCTTT. The full variable domain, in which reference TRBV29-1 and TRBJ1-1 provide the parts outside the CDR3, is SAVISQKPSRDICQRGTSLTIQCQVDSQVTMMFWYRQQPGQSLTLIATANQGSEATYESGFVIDKFPISRPNLTFSTLTVSNMSPEDSSIYLCSAAGVRGEAFFGQGTRLTVV.

The table lists this clonotype with many counts. This chain uses TRBV11-2 with TRBJ2-3; D ambiguous. From germline, CDR1 is SGHAT and CDR2 FQNNGV. This CDR3 has 13 amino acids. The germline V and J ends were trimmed by 4 bases and 6 bases, with 11 bases remaining between them. The CDR3 protein is CASSSLRTDTQYF. The CDR3 bases are TGTGCCAGCAGCTCGCTACGAACCGATACGCAGTATTTT.

This chain links TRBV3-1 with TRBJ1-5; 7 positions agree with TRBD1. The ends lost 0 bases at V and 1 base at J; junction bases unmatched: 6. This CDR3 is built from 17 residues. The V gene's germline CDR1 is LGHDT and CDR2 YNNKEL (reference sequence). CDR3 residues: CASSQEGHRGSNQPQHF. As DNA, the CDR3 is TGTGCCAGCAGCCAAGAAGGCCACAGGGGAAGCAATCAGCCCCAGCATTTT.

This clonotype was recorded a few times. The chain carries TRBV20-1 and TRBJ2-7; no clear D. Trimming removed 0 bases from V and 2 bases from J, with 5 bases in between. CDR3 length equals 12 residues. Germline V gene data show CDR1 as DFQATT and CDR2 as SNEGSKA (reference sequence). CDR3 in amino acids: CSARDNPYEQYF. DNA for the CDR3: TGCAGTGCTAGAGATAACCCCTACGAGCAGTACTTC.

This clonotype appeared a few times. The chain is built from TRBV21-1 and TRBJ1-1; TRBD1, as called in the table, went unchecked against the DNA. TRBV21-1 constitutes a pseudogene. This CDR3 has 14 residues. In DNA form, the CDR3 reads TGTGCCAGCAGTCGGACAGGACAGAACACTGAAGCTTTCTTT. This sequence encodes CASSRTGQNTEAFF.

V is TRBV11-2 and J is TRBJ2-7; D remains unclear. The CDR3 totals 14 residues. From germline, CDR1 is SGHAT and CDR2 FQNNGV. Trimming stripped 3 bases from V and 0 bases from J, with 9 bases between. The DNA of the CDR3 is TGTGCCAGCAGCTTTCGTCCGGACTCCTACGAGCAGTACTTC. Its translation is CASSFRPDSYEQYF.

This chain uses TRBV7-2 with TRBJ2-1, with TRBD1 matching over 9 bases. V lost 4 bases to trimming and J lost 9 bases; unmatched junction nucleotides: 7. CDR1 and CDR2 from the germline V gene are SGHTA and FQGNSA. The CDR3 spans 14 residues. The CDR3 sequence is CASSSGTGFFEQFF. The DNA of the CDR3 is TGTGCCAGCAGCTCCGGGACAGGGTTTTTTGAGCAGTTCTTC.

This clonotype appeared a few times. The chain has TRBV29-1 and TRBJ2-1; D uncertain. Germline V gene sequence: CDR1 SQVTM, CDR2 ANQGSEA. This CDR3 region has 15 residues. The V end lost 2 bases, the J end lost 7 bases, and 18 bases lay between the germline ends. CDR3 sequence: CSVEIWVAVGNEQFF. CDR3 DNA: TGCAGCGTTGAAATTTGGGTCGCCGTCGGAAATGAGCAGTTCTTC.

This clonotype was detected many times. V is TRBV4-3 and J is TRBJ2-3; no clear D gene. The CDR3 consists of 14 residues. Germline V gene lookup returns CDR1 LGHNA and CDR2 YSLEER. Trimming took 1 base from V and 1 from J, leaving 6 bases between them. Here the CDR3 reads CASSQARGTDTQYF. CDR3 in DNA: TGCGCCAGCAGCCAAGCCCGAGGCACAGATACGCAGTATTTT.

The V call is TRBV14, the J call TRBJ2-1, with 10 nucleotides matching TRBD1. The CDR3 loop spans 19 amino acids. Germline assignment: CDR1 SGHDN and CDR2 FVKESK. Losses at the gene ends were 2 bases for V and 0 bases for J; bases not matched to a gene: 10. CDR3 residues: CASSQRKPGQGYSYNEQFF. CDR3 DNA sequence: TGTGCCAGCAGCCAACGAAAGCCGGGACAGGGGTACTCCTACAATGAGCAGTTCTTC.

Only a few counts were recorded for this clonotype. This sequence joins TRBV5-1 and TRBJ2-6; D may be TRBD1 (5 bases). Trimming cost V 9 bases and J 4 bases, with 17 bases left between them. Germline V lookup: CDR1 SGHRS, CDR2 YFSETQ. The CDR3 is made up of 15 amino acids. The chain's CDR3 is CANRTFANGANVLTF. The CDR3, as DNA: TGCGCCAACAGGACGTTCGCAAACGGGGCCAACGTCCTGACTTTC.

This clonotype occurred once. The chain carries TRBV29-1 and TRBJ2-2; D unclear. V dropped 7 bases and J dropped 7 bases, with 16 bases sitting between them. Germline V lookup: CDR1 SQVTM, CDR2 ANQGSEA. There are 13 residues in the CDR3. The CDR3 protein is CSACIVWFGELFF. The CDR3 DNA follows: TGCAGCGCCTGTATAGTGTGGTTCGGGGAGCTGTTTTTT.

This clonotype was counted only a few times. The J gene is TRBJ2-5, the V gene TRBV6-2 or TRBV6-3; the D is unclear. Trimming stripped 5 bases from V and 0 bases from J, with 10 bases between. The CDR3 is 14 amino acids. From germline, CDR1 is MNHEY and CDR2 SVGEGT. CDR3 loop: CASSRRTYQETQYF. The CDR3 region has the DNA TGTGCCAGCAGTCGGCGGACGTACCAAGAGACCCAGTACTTC.

The chain uses TRBV9 and TRBJ2-7; D ambiguous. The CDR3 sequence is 14 residues long. Deletions cut 4 bases from V and 3 bases from J, with 14 bases between. The V gene's germline CDR1 is SGDLS and CDR2 YYNGEE. CDR3 loop: CASSLQDGFYEQYF. DNA of the CDR3: TGTGCCAGCAGCCTACAAGACGGATTCTACGAGCAGTACTTC.

This clonotype was seen more than once but under ten times. The chain uses TRBV7-2 and TRBJ2-2; no clear D. Germline V gene lookup returns CDR1 SGHTA and CDR2 FQGNSA. The CDR3 runs 15 residues. Trimming took 1 base from V and 1 from J, leaving 7 bases between them. CDR3: CASSLEHRNTGELFF. The DNA for the CDR3 is TGTGCCAGCAGCTTAGAACACAGGAACACCGGGGAGCTGTTTTTT.

This clonotype was seen ten or more times. The chain couples TRBV19 to TRBJ2-5; tentatively, D is TRBD2 (5 bases). V was pared by 9 bases and J by 4 bases, with 15 bases between. Germline V gene sequence: CDR1 LNHDA, CDR2 SQIVND (reference sequence). The CDR3 length is 13 residues. CDR3 residues: CASGIQTGETQYF. CDR3 nucleotide sequence: TGTGCCAGCGGGATCCAAACTGGAGAGACCCAGTACTTC.

In its sample, this clonotype was seen many times. The rearrangement links TRBV29-1 to TRBJ2-1, with no clear D. Looked up from germline, CDR1 is SQVTM and CDR2 is ANQGSEA. This CDR3 has 12 amino acids. Trimming stripped 0 bases from V and 6 bases from J, with 6 bases between. The CDR3 bases are TGCAGCGTTGAAGACTTAGCCAATGAGCAGTTCTTC. Translating it yields CSVEDLANEQFF.

The chain links TRBV28 to TRBJ2-5, with D unresolved. The V gene's germline CDR1 is MDHEN and CDR2 SYDVKM. The V gene lost 3 bases and the J gene lost 4 bases, with 9 bases spanning the gap. This CDR3 region has 13 residues. In DNA form, the CDR3 reads TGTGCCAGCAGTTTTGGTATTCGAGAGACCCAGTACTTC. It encodes CASSFGIRETQYF.

This clonotype was observed a few times. The chain recombines TRBV4-1 with TRBJ1-6; possibly TRBD1 for D (6 bases). V was pared by 1 base and J by 9 bases, with 13 bases between. Germline CDR1 is MGHRA and CDR2 is YSYEKL. The CDR3 consists of 15 residues. For the CDR3, the DNA is TGCGCCAGCAGCCAAGTGCGGGGGGCGGCTTCACCCCTCCACTTT. Translated, it gives CASSQVRGAASPLHF.

CDR3 residues: CASSQDDRLASNTGELFF. CDR3 nucleotide sequence: TGCGCCAGCAGCCAAGACGATCGGCTAGCCTCGAACACCGGGGAGCTGTTTTTT. The chain employs TRBV4-3 and TRBJ2-2, with a possible D match to TRBD2 (5 bases). V lost 0 bases and J 0 bases, leaving 14 bases between the germline ends. CDR1 is LGHNA and CDR2 is YSLEER in the germline V gene. CDR3 length equals 18 residues.

In its sample, this clonotype was seen a few times. The V and J genes are TRBV29-1 and TRBJ1-2; D is unclear. Per the germline V gene, CDR1 is SQVTM and CDR2 is ANQGSEA. This CDR3 has 11 residues. Trimming shortened V by 6 bases and J by 8 bases, and 13 bases separated the two germline ends. CDR3 coding DNA: TGCAGCGTCGGCCCTTTTAGGGGCTACACCTTC. It specifies CSVGPFRGYTF.